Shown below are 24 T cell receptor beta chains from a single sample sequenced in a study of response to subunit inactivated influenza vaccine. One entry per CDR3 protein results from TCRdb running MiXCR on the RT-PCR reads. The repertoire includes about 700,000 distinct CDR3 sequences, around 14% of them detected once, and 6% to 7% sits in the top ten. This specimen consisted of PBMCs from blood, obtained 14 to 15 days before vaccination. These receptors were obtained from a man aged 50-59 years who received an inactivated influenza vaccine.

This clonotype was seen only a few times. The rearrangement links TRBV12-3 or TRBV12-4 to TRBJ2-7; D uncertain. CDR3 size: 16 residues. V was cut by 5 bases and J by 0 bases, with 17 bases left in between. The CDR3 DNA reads TGTGCCAGCAGTGCGACCGCGGACGGTCGCTCCTACGAGCAGTACTTC. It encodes CASSATADGRSYEQYF.

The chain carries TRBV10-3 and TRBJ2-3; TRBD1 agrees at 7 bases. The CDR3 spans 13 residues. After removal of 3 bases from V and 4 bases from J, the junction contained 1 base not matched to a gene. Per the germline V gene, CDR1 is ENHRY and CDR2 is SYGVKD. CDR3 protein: CAISDQGADTQYF. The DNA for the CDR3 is TGTGCCATCAGTGACCAGGGGGCAGATACGCAGTATTTT.

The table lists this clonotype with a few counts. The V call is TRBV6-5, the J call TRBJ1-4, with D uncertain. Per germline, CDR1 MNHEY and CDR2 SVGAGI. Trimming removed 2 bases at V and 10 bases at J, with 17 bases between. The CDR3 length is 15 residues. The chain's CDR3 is CASSYGLGAGRKLFF. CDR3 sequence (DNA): TGTGCCAGCAGTTACGGATTAGGCGCCGGTCGAAAACTGTTTTTT.

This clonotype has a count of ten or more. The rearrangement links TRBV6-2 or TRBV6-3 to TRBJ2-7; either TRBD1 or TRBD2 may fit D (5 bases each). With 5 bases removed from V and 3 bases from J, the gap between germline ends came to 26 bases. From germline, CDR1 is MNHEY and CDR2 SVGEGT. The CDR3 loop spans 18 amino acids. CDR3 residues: CASSDPSEGPAAFYEQYF. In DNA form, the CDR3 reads TGTGCCAGCAGTGACCCCAGCGAGGGGCCCGCCGCCTTCTACGAGCAGTACTTC.

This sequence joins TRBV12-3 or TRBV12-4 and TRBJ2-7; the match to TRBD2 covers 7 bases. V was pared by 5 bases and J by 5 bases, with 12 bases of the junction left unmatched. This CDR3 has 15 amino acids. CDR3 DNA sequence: TGTGCCAGCAGTCCTCCGGGACTACAAATTCACGAGCAGTACTTC. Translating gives CASSPPGLQIHEQYF.

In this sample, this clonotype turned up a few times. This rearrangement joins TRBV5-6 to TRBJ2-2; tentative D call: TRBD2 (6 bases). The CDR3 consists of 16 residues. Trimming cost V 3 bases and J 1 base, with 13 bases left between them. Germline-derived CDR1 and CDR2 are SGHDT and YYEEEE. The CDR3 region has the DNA TGTGCCAGCAGCTGGAGGACGGGGGTGAACACCGGGGAGCTGTTTTTT. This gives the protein CASSWRTGVNTGELFF.

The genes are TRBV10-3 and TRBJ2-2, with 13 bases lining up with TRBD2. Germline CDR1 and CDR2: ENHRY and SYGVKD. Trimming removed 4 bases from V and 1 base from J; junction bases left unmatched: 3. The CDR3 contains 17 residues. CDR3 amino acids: CAISGTSGRVNTGELFF. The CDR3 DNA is TGTGCCATCAGTGGTACTAGCGGGAGGGTGAACACCGGGGAGCTGTTTTTT.

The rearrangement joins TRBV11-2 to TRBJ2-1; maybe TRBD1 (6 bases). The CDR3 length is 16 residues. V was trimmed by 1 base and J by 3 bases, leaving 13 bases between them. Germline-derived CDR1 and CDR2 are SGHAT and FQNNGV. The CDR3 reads CASSLGGTSFYNEQFF. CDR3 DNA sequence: TGTGCCAGCAGCTTAGGAGGGACAAGTTTCTACAATGAGCAGTTCTTC.

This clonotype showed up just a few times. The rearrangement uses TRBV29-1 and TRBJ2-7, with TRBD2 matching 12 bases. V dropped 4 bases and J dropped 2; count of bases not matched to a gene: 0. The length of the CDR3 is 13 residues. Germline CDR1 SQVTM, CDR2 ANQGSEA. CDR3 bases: TGCAGCGTTGGGACTAGCGGGACCTACGAGCAGTACTTC. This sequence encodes CSVGTSGTYEQYF.

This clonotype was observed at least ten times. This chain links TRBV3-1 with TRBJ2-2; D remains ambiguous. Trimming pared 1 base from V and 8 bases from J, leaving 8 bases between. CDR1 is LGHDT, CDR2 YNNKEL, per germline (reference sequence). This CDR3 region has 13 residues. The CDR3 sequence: CASSQVGSGELFF. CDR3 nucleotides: TGTGCCAGCAGCCAAGTTGGATCAGGGGAGCTGTTTTTT.

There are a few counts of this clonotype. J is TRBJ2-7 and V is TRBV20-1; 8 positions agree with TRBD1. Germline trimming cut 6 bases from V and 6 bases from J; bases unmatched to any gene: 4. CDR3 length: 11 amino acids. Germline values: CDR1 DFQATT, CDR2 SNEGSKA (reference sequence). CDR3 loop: CSAYRGSEQYF. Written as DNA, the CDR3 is TGCAGTGCGTACAGGGGGAGCGAGCAGTACTTC.

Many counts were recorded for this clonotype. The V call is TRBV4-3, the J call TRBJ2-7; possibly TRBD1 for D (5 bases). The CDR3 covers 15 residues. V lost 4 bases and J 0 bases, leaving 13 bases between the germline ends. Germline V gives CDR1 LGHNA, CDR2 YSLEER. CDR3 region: CASSPRHRNSYEQYF. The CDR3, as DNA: TGCGCCAGCAGCCCGCGTCACAGGAACTCCTACGAGCAGTACTTC.

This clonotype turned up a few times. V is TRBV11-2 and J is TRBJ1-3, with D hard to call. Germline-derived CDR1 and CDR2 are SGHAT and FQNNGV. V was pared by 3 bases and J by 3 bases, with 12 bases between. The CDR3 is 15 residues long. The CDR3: CASSFRGRSGNTIYF. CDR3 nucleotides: TGTGCCAGCAGCTTTCGGGGTCGGAGTGGAAACACCATATATTTT.

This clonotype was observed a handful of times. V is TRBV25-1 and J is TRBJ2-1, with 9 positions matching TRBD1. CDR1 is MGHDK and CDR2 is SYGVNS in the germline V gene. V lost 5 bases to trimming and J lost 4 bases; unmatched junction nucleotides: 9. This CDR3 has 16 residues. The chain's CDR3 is CASSSTGTGPYNEQFF. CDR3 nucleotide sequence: TGTGCCAGCAGTTCCACCGGGACAGGGCCTTACAATGAGCAGTTCTTC.

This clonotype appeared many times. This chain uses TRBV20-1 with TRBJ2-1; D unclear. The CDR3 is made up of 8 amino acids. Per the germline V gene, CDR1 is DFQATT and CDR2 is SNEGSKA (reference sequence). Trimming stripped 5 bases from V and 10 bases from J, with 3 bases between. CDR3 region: CSAEEQFF. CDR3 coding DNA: TGCAGTGCTGAAGAGCAGTTCTTC.

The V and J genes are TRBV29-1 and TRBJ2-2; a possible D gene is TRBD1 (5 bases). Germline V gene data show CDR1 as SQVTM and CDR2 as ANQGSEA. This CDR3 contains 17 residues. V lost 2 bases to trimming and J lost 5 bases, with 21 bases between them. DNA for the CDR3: TGCAGCGTTGAATTGAGAGAAGGGGATATACGTACCGGGGAGCTGTTTTTT. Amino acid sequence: CSVELREGDIRTGELFF.

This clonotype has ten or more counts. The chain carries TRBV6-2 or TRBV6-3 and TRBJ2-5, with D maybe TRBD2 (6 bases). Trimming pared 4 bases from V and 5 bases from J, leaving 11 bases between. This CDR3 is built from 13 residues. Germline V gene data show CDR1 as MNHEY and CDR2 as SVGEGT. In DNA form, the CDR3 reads TGTGCCAGCAGTTGGGACTGGCCGGAGACCCAGTACTTC. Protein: CASSWDWPETQYF.

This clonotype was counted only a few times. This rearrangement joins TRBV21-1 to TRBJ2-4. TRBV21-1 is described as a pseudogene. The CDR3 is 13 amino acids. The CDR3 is CASLSRAKNIQYF. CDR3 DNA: TGTGCTTCATTGAGCAGAGCCAAAAACATTCAGTACTTC.

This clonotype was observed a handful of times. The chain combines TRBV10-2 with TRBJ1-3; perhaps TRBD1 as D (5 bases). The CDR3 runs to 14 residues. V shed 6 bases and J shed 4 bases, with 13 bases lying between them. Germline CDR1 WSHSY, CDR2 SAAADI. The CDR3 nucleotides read TGCGCCAGCAGCCCCGACAGCCAGGGAAACACCATATATTTT. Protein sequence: CASSPDSQGNTIYF.

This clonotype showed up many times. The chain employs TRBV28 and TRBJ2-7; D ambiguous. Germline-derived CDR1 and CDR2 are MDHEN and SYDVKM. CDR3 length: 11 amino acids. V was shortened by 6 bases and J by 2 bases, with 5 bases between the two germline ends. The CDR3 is CASRQAYEQYF. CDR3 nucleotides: TGTGCCAGCAGGCAAGCCTACGAGCAGTACTTC.

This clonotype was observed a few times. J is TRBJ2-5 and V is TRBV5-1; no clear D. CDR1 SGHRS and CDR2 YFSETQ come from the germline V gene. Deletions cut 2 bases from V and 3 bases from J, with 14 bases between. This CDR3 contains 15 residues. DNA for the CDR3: TGCGCCAGCAGCTTTGGGCTGCAAGACAAAGAGACCCAGTACTTC. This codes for CASSFGLQDKETQYF.

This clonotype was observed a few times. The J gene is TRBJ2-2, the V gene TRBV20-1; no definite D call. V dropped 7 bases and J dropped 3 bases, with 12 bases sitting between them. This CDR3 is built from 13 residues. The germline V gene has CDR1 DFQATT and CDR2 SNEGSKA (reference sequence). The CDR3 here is CSGRVVDTGELFF. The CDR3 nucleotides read TGCAGTGGAAGGGTAGTCGACACCGGGGAGCTGTTTTTT.

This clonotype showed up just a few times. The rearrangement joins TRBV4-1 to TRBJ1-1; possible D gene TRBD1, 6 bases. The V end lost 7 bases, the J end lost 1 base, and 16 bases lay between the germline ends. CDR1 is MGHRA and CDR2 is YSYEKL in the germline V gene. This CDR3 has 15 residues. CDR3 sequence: CASIRGANGNTEAFF. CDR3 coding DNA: TGCGCCAGCATCAGGGGCGCAAACGGGAACACTGAAGCTTTCTTT.

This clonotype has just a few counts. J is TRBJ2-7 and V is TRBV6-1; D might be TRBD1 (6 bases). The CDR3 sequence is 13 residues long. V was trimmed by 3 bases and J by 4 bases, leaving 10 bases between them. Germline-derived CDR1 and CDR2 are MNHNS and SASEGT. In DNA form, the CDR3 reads TGTGCCAGCAGTGACCGGACAGCATACGAGCAGTACTTC. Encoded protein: CASSDRTAYEQYF.